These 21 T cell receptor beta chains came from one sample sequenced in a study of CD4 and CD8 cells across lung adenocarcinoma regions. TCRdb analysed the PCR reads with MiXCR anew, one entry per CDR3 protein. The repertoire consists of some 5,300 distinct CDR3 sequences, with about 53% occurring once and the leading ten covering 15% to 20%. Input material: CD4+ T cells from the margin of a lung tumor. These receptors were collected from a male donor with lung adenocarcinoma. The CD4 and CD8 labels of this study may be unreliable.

CDR3 sequence: CASSQEVTGDNIQYF. Written as DNA, the CDR3 is TGCGCCAGCAGCCAAGAGGTAACAGGGGATAATATTCAGTACTTC. V gene TRBV4-1 combines with J gene TRBJ2-4; TRBD1 matches at 7 bases. This CDR3 contains 15 residues. V gave up 0 bases and J gave up 10 bases; unmatched junction bases: 9. CDR1 is MGHRA, CDR2 YSYEKL, per germline.

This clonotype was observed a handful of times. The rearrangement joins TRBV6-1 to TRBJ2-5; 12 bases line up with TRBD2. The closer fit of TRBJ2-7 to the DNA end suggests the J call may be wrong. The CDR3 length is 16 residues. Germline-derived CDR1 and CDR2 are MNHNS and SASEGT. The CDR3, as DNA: TGTGCCAGCAGAGAAACTCCTAGCGGGGGGGCCTACGAGCAGTACTTC. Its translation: CASRETPSGGAYEQYF.

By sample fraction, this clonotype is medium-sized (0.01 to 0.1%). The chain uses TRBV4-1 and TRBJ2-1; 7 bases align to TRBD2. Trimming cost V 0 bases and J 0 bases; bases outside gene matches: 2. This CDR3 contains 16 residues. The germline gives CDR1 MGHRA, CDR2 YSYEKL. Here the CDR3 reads CASSQDRLASYNEQFF. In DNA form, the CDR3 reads TGCGCCAGCAGCCAAGATAGACTAGCCTCCTACAATGAGCAGTTCTTC.

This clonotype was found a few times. CDR3: CASSVQGAGETQYF. The CDR3 nucleotides are TGTGCCAGCAGCGTACAGGGGGCCGGTGAGACCCAGTACTTC. This chain joins TRBV9 and TRBJ2-5, with 8 positions matching TRBD1. V shed 1 base, J shed 5 bases, and the junction held 4 bases outside the gene matches. Germline V gene sequence: CDR1 SGDLS, CDR2 YYNGEE. The CDR3 contains 14 residues. The variable domain in full, completed from reference TRBV9 and TRBJ2-5, reads DSGVTQTPKHLITATGQRVTLRCSPRSGDLSVYWYQQSLDQGLQFLIQYYNGEERAKGNILERFSAQQFPDLHSELNLSSLELGDSALYFCASSVQGAGETQYFGPGTRLLVL.

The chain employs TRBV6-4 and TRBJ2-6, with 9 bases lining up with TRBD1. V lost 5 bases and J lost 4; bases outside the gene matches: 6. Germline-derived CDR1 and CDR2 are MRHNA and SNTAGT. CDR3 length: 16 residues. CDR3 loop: CASSPGQGSGANVLTF. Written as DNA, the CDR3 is TGTGCCAGCAGTCCTGGACAGGGGTCCGGGGCCAACGTCCTGACTTTC.

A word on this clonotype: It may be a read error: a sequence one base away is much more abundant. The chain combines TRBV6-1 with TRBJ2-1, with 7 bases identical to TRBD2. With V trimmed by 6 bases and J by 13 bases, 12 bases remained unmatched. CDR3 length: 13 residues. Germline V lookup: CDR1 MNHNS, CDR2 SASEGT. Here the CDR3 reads CASRSGGSETQFF. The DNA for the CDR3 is TGTGCCAGCAGGTCGGGAGGATCGGAGACCCAGTTCTTC.

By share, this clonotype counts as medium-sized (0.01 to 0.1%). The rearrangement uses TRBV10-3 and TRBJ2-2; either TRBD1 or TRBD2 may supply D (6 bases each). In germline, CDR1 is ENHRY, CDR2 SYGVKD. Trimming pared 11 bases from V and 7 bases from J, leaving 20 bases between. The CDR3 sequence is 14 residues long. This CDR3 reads CASNGGSRHGELFF. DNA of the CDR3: TGTGCCTCGAACGGGGGCAGTAGACACGGGGAGCTGTTTTTT.

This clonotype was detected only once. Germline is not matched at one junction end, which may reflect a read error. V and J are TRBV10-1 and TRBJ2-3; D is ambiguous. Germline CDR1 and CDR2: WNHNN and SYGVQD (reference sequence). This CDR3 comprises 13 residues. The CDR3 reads CASRAGSPDTQYF. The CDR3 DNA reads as TGCGCCAGCAGGGCAGGTAGCCCAGATACGCAGTATTTC.

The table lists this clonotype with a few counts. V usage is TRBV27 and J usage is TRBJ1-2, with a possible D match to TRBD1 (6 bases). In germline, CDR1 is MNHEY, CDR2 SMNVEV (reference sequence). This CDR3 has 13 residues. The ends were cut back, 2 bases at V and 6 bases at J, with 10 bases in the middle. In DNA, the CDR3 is TGTGCCAGCAGTTTACAGGGGCGGAATGGCTACACCTTC. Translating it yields CASSLQGRNGYTF.

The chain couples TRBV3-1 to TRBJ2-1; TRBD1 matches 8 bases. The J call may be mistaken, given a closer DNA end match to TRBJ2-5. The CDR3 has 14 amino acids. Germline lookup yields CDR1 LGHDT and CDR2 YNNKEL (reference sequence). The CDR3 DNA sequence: TGTGCCAGCAGCGGTACAGGGGGAAGACAGACCCAGTACTTC. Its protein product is CASSGTGGRQTQYF.

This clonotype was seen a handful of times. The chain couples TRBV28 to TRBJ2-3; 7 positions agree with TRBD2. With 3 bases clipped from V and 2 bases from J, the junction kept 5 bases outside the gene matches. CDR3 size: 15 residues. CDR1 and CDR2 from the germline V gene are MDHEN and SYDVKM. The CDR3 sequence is CASSLPSGLTDTQYF. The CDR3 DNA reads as TGTGCCAGCAGTTTGCCTAGCGGACTCACAGATACGCAGTATTTT.

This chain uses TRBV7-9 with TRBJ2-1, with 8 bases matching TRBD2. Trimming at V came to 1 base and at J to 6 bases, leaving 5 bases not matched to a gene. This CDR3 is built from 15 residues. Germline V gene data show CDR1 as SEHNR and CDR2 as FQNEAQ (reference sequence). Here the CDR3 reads CASSLGGLAINEQFF. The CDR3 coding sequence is TGTGCCAGCAGCTTAGGTGGACTAGCAATCAATGAGCAGTTCTTC. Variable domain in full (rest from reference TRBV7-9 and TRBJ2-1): DTGVSQNPRHKITKRGQNVTFRCDPISEHNRLYWYRQTLGQGPEFLTYFQNEAQLEKSRLLSDRFSAERPKGSFSTLEIQRTEQGDSAMYLCASSLGGLAINEQFFGPGTRLTVL.

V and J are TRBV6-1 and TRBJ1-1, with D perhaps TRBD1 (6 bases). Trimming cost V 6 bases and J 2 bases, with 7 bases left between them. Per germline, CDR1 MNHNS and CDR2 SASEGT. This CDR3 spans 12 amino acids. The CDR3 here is CASRDRNTEAFF. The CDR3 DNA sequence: TGTGCCAGCAGGGACAGAAACACTGAAGCTTTCTTT.

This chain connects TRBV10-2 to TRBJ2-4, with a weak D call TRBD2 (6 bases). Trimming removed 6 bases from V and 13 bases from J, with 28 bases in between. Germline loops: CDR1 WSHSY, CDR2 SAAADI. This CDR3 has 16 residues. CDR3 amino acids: CASSETGVGAKDTQYF. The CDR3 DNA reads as TGCGCCAGCAGCGAGACGGGGGTGGGAGCCAAAGATACGCAGTACTTC.

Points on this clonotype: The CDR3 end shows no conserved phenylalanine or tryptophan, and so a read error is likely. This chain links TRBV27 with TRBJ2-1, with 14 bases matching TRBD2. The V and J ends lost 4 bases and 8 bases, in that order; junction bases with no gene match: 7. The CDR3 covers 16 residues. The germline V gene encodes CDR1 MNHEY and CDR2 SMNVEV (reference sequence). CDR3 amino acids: CASSSRLAGGTHEQFS. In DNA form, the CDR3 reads TGTGCCAGCAGTTCGAGACTAGCGGGAGGGACGCATGAGCAGTTCTCC.

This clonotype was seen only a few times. The CDR3 loop reads CATSRLATNTEAFF. CDR3 bases: TGTGCCACCAGCAGACTGGCGACGAACACTGAAGCTTTCTTT. The rearrangement joins TRBV15 to TRBJ1-1; no firm D call. In germline, CDR1 is LNHNV, CDR2 YYDKDF (reference sequence). Trimming removed 2 bases from V and 1 base from J, with 8 bases in between. The CDR3 runs to 14 residues.

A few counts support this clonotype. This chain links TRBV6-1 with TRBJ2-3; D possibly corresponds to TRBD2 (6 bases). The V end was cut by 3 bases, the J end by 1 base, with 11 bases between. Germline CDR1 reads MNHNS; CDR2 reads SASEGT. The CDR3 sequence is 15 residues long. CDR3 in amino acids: CASSDLGGGTDTQYF. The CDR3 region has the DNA TGTGCCAGCAGTGACCTTGGAGGGGGCACAGATACGCAGTATTTT.

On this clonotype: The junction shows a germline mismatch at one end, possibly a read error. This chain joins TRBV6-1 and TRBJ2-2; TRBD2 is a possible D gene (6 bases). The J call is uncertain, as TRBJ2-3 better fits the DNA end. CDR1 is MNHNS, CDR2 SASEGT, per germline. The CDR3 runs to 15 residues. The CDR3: CAMGLQAGSTETQYF. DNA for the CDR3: TGTGCCATGGGACTCCAGGCCGGAAGCACAGAGACGCAGTATTTT.

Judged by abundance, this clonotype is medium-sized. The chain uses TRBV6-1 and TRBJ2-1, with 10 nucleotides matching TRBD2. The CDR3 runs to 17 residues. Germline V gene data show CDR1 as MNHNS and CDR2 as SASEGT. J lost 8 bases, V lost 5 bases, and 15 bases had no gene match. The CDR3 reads CASSPPPGLARGDEQFF. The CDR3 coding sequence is TGTGCCAGCAGTCCCCCTCCGGGACTAGCGAGAGGCGATGAGCAGTTCTTC.

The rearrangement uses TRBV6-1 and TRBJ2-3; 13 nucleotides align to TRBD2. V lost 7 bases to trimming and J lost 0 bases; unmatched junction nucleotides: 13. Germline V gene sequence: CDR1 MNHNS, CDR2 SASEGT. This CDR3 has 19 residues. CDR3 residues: CASTSAGLAGITSTDTQYF. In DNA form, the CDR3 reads TGTGCCAGCACCTCCGCGGGACTAGCGGGGATAACTAGCACAGATACGCAGTATTTT.

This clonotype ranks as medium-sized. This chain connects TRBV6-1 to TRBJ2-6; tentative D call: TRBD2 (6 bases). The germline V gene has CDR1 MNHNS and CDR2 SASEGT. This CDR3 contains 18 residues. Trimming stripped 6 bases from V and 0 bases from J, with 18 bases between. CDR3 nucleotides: TGTGCCAGCAGGATGGACTATACTCAATTCTCTGGGGCCAACGTCCTGACTTTC. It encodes CASRMDYTQFSGANVLTF.